This TCR beta chain emerged from a study of T cell responses to AZD1222 COVID-19 vaccine. In the study overall: Second-dose timings of about 4 or about 12 weeks were pooled. General study results and limits: Distributed over spike, vaccine-associated CD4 TCRs predominated at 160-218 and 743-854. Repertoires were collected only later (after the peak T cell response had occurred). Donors skewed white British and female; clonal diversity was possibly underestimated.

This clone was seen once. Its cognate antigen is unknown. CDR3 length equals 15 residues. V lost 7 bases to trimming and J lost 2 bases, with 18 bases between them. Germline-derived CDR1 and CDR2 are GTSNPN and SVGIG (reference sequence). Clones were read by immunoSEQ multiplex PCR, and TCRdb kept only the in-frame ones, dropping some. The sample has roughly 67,000 clones; over 60% are singletons. The receptor's source is an adult in good health. The sequences come from peripheral blood, collected on day 0 of AZD1222 vaccination. The J gene is TRBJ2-1, the V gene TRBV30, with D perhaps given as TRBD1 or TRBD2 (6 bases each). Written as DNA, the CDR3 is TGTGCCTTGGAAGACCGGGGGCGCGCCTACAATGAGCAGTTCTTC. This translates into CALEDRGRAYNEQFF. The full variable domain, in which reference TRBV30 and TRBJ2-1 provide the parts outside the CDR3, is SQTIHQWPATLVQPVGSPLSLECTVEGTSNPNLYWYRQAAGRGLQLLFYSVGIGQISSEVPQNLSASRPQDRQFILSSKKLLLSDSGFYLCALEDRGRAYNEQFFGPGTRLTVL.